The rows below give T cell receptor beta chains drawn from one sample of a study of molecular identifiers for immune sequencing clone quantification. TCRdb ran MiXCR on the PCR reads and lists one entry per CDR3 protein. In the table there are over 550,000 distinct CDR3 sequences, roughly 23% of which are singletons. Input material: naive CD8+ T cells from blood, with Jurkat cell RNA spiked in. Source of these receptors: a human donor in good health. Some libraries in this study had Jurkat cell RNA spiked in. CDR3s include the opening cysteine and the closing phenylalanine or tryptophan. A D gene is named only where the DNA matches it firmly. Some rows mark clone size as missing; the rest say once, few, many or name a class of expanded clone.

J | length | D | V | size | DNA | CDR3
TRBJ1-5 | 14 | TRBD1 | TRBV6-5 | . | TGTGCCAGCGGACCTGGGACAGTCAATCAGCCCCAGCATTTT | CASGPGTVNQPQHF
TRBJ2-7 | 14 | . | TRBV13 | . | TGTGCCAGCAGCTTATTTGGGGAAACCTACGAGCAGTACTTC | CASSLFGETYEQYF
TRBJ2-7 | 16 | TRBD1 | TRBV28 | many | TGTGCCAGCAGTTCCTCCGGGACAGGGGCCCTCTACGAGCAGTACTTC | CASSSSGTGALYEQYF
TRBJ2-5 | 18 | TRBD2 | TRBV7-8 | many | TGTGCCAGCAGCTTAACCTCCATCCAGCGGGGGGGCTTGGAGACCCAGTACTTC | CASSLTSIQRGGLETQYF
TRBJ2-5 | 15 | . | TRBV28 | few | TGTGCCAGCAGTTTCCGGGGACACACTCAAGCGACCCAGTACTTC | CASSFRGHTQATQYF
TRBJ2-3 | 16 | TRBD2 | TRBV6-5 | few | TGTGCCAGCAATACACAGACTAGCGGGAGAAGGGATACGCAGTATTTT | CASNTQTSGRRDTQYF
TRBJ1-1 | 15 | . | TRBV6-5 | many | TGTGCCAGCAGTTACTCTTTAGGATCGAACACTGAAGCTTTCTTT | CASSYSLGSNTEAFF
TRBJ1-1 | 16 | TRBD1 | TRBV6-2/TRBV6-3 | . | TGTGCCAGCCGCGCCCCCTCGGACAGGATAATAACTGAAGCTTTCTTT | CASRAPSDRIITEAFF
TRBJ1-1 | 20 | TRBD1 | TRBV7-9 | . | TGTGCCAGCAGCTTGCCTCTCCGGGACAGGGGGAGTGGGACTAACACTGAAGCTTTCTTT | CASSLPLRDRGSGTNTEAFF
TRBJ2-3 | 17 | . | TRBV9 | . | TGTGCCAGCAGCGTAGACGAGCTCTCAGGCCCCACAGATACGCAGTATTTT | CASSVDELSGPTDTQYF
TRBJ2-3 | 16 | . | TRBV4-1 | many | TGCGCCAGCAGCCAAGGGGACTTAGCAACGACAGATACGCAGTATTTT | CASSQGDLATTDTQYF
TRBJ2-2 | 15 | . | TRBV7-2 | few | TGTGCCAGCAGCTCCTTGGACCTACCTCACGGGGAGCTGTTTTTT | CASSSLDLPHGELFF
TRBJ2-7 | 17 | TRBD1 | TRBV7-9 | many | TGTGCCAGCAGCCCTAGGGGGACAGGGGTTCCCGGCTACGAGCAGTACTTC | CASSPRGTGVPGYEQYF
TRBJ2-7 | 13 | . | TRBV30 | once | TGTGCCTGGAATGTATTGCGTGGCTACGAGCAGTACTTC | CAWNVLRGYEQYF
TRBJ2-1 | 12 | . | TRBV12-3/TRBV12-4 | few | TGTGCCAGTTGTGCGGCCCTGAATGAGCAGTTCTTC | CASCAALNEQFF
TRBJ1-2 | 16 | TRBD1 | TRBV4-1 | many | TGCGCCAGCAGCCAAGATGCGGGACAGGGACTCTATGGCTACACCTTC | CASSQDAGQGLYGYTF